These 18 T cell receptor beta chains were all obtained from the same sample, sequenced in a study of OX40 agonist ivuxolimab in advanced cancers. Generated by immunoSEQ multiplex PCR, the TCRdb table keeps only in-frame clones and is missing some. The table has under 85,000 clones, 94% seen once. Specimen: CD4+ or CD8+ T cells sorted from blood, collected in a trial of the OX40 agonist ivuxolimab. Receptors were obtained from an adult with an advanced solid tumor such as melanoma, head and neck, liver or kidney cancer.

This rearrangement joins TRBV20-1 to TRBJ2-3, with D hard to call. The CDR3 is made up of 10 amino acids. Germline values: CDR1 DFQATT, CDR2 SNEGSKA (reference sequence). Trimming removed 6 bases from V and 6 bases from J, with 7 bases in between. The CDR3 loop is CSAYGDTQYF. The CDR3 DNA sequence: TGCAGTGCCTACGGGGATACGCAGTATTTT.

The chain has TRBV5-1 and TRBJ2-1; D not resolved. The CDR3 length is 13 residues. CDR1 and CDR2 from the germline V gene are SGHRS and YFSETQ. Between the trimmed V and J ends, which lost 4 bases and 6 bases, there was a span of 11 bases. CDR3 sequence (DNA): TGCGCCAGCAGCACGGAAGGTACCAATGAGCAGTTCTTC. This translates into CASSTEGTNEQFF.

The rearrangement joins TRBV27 to TRBJ2-2; possibly TRBD2 for D (5 bases). This CDR3 contains 18 residues. Germline CDR1 is MNHEY and CDR2 is SMNVEV (reference sequence). Between the trimmed V and J ends, which lost 0 bases and 0 bases, there was a span of 14 bases. CDR3 nucleotide sequence: TGTGCCAGCAGTTTATCGACTACCGTACTAGCGAACACCGGGGAGCTGTTTTTT. It encodes CASSLSTTVLANTGELFF.

The CDR3, as DNA: TGTGCCTGGAGTGTATTGTCCCCAGCGGGAACCTACAATGAGCAGTTCTTC. This translates into CAWSVLSPAGTYNEQFF. The gene calls are TRBV30 and TRBJ2-1, with 7 bases lining up with TRBD2. CDR3 length: 17 amino acids. The J segment lost 2 bases and the V segment lost 0 bases, leaving 10 bases of the junction unmatched. Germline CDR1 is GTSNPN and CDR2 is SVGIG (reference sequence).

DNA for the CDR3: TGTGCCAGCAGCTGGACTAGCGGAAGCACAGATACGCAGTATTTT. Its protein product is CASSWTSGSTDTQYF. The chain recombines TRBV7-2 with TRBJ2-3; the match to TRBD2 covers 10 bases. V lost 4 bases and J lost 0; bases outside the gene matches: 1. Germline CDR1 and CDR2: SGHTA and FQGNSA. The length of the CDR3 is 15 residues.

The V call is TRBV5-6, the J call TRBJ2-2; D is uncertain. Looked up from germline, CDR1 is SGHDT and CDR2 is YYEEEE. The V end lost 0 bases, the J end lost 2 bases, and 8 bases lay between the germline ends. The CDR3 covers 15 residues. In DNA form, the CDR3 reads TGTGCCAGCAGCTTGGGAGGAATTAACACCGGGGAGCTGTTTTTT. Its translation is CASSLGGINTGELFF.

The V call is TRBV5-5, the J call TRBJ2-7; 7 nucleotides align to TRBD2. V was clipped by 6 bases and J by 3 bases; unmatched bases: 9. Germline loops: CDR1 SGHKS, CDR2 YYEKEE (reference sequence). This CDR3 is built from 14 residues. This CDR3 is CASTLLADLYEQYF. As DNA, the CDR3 is TGTGCCAGCACCCTCCTAGCGGACCTCTACGAGCAGTACTTC.

V and J are TRBV9 and TRBJ1-5; TRBD1 aligns across 7 bases. With 4 bases clipped from V and 5 bases from J, the junction kept 9 bases outside the gene matches. Germline loops: CDR1 SGDLS, CDR2 YYNGEE. This CDR3 is built from 15 residues. CDR3 amino acids: CASSSSEGAYQPQHF. The CDR3 DNA follows: TGTGCCAGCAGCTCTAGCGAGGGGGCTTATCAGCCCCAGCATTTT.

This clone appeared once. This sequence joins TRBV4-3 and TRBJ2-3, with 9 bases identical to TRBD1. The length of the CDR3 is 16 residues. Trimming removed 3 bases from V and 2 bases from J; junction bases left unmatched: 6. Germline CDR1 is LGHNA and CDR2 is YSLEER. The CDR3 spells CASSQIGTGFTDTQYF. Written as DNA, the CDR3 is TGCGCCAGCAGCCAGATCGGGACAGGGTTCACAGATACGCAGTATTTT.

V gene TRBV7-2 combines with J gene TRBJ2-7; no definite D call. V was cut by 2 bases and J by 2 bases, with 7 bases left in between. Germline CDR1 and CDR2: SGHTA and FQGNSA. The CDR3 spans 13 residues. Written as DNA, the CDR3 is TGTGCCAGCAGCTTACTCATACCCTACGAGCAGTACTTC. Translation gives CASSLLIPYEQYF.

The chain employs TRBV6-5 and TRBJ1-6; 9 bases are a match to TRBD1. CDR1 MNHEY and CDR2 SVGAGI come from the germline V gene. Trimming removed 5 bases from V and 6 bases from J; junction bases left unmatched: 2. The length of the CDR3 is 14 residues. The CDR3 reads CASSVTGGNSPLHF. Here the CDR3 DNA reads TGTGCCAGCAGTGTGACAGGGGGTAATTCACCCCTCCACTTT.

The gene calls are TRBV2 and TRBJ2-7; the match to TRBD2 covers 9 bases. This CDR3 is built from 15 residues. CDR1 is SNHLY, CDR2 FYNNEI, per germline. Trimming removed 3 bases from V and 3 bases from J; junction bases left unmatched: 6. This chain's CDR3 is CASSDGAGGGYEQYF. The CDR3 DNA sequence: TGTGCCAGCAGTGATGGGGCGGGAGGGGGCTACGAGCAGTACTTC.

This chain joins TRBV9 and TRBJ1-1; 7 bases are shared with TRBD1. Germline V lookup: CDR1 SGDLS, CDR2 YYNGEE. CDR3 size: 15 residues. V lost 4 bases and J lost 4; bases outside the gene matches: 10. CDR3 loop: CASSFDLQGSTEAFF. Written as DNA, the CDR3 is TGTGCCAGCAGCTTCGACTTACAGGGGAGCACTGAAGCTTTCTTT.

In this sample, this clone turned up a few times. V is TRBV11-3 and J is TRBJ2-7; D is tentatively TRBD1 or TRBD2 (5 bases each). V dropped 4 bases and J dropped 0 bases, with 10 bases sitting between them. The germline gives CDR1 SGHNT, CDR2 YENEEA. This CDR3 comprises 14 residues. In DNA, the CDR3 is TGTGCCAGCAGCTACTATGGGGGCTCCTACGAGCAGTACTTC. It codes for CASSYYGGSYEQYF.

The rearrangement uses TRBV29-1 and TRBJ2-3, with D uncertain. Trimming took 3 bases from V and 1 from J, leaving 8 bases between them. The CDR3 totals 13 residues. Germline CDR1 and CDR2: SQVTM and ANQGSEA. The CDR3 protein is CSVDTDGTDTQYF. The CDR3 DNA reads as TGCAGCGTTGACACAGATGGCACAGATACGCAGTATTTT.

J is TRBJ1-1 and V is TRBV2, with a weak D call TRBD1 (5 bases). V was trimmed by 8 bases and J by 8 bases, leaving 21 bases between them. This CDR3 is 14 amino acids long. CDR1 is SNHLY, CDR2 FYNNEI, per germline. CDR3 coding DNA: TGTGCCAGCGGGGATGGGGCAGGGAGCAGCGAAGCTTTCTTT. It translates to CASGDGAGSSEAFF. Filled out from reference TRBV2 and TRBJ1-1, the complete variable domain reads EPEVTQTPSHQVTQMGQEVILRCVPISNHLYFYWYRQILGQKVEFLVSFYNNEISEKSEIFDDQFSVERPDGSNFTLKIRSTKLEDSAMYFCASGDGAGSSEAFFGQGTRLTVV.

The chain combines TRBV6-6 with TRBJ2-7; D possibly corresponds to TRBD2 (7 bases). V was trimmed by 6 bases and J by 2 bases, leaving 17 bases between them. The CDR3 sequence is 15 residues long. CDR1 and CDR2 from the germline V gene are MNHNY and SVGAGI (reference sequence). DNA of the CDR3: TGTGCCAGCAGCCGATCGGGGGGCCCCACCTACGAGCAGTACTTC. It specifies CASSRSGGPTYEQYF.

V and J are TRBV7-2 and TRBJ2-1; TRBD2 matches 8 bases. This CDR3 is 16 amino acids long. Losses at the gene ends were 2 bases for V and 0 bases for J; bases not matched to a gene: 3. Looked up from germline, CDR1 is SGHTA and CDR2 is FQGNSA. Written as DNA, the CDR3 is TGTGCCAGCAGCTTAAGGACTAGCAGCTCCTACAATGAGCAGTTCTTC. Translating it yields CASSLRTSSSYNEQFF.